This TCR beta chain was identified in a study of cytomegalovirus exposure and HLA in healthy donors. Primers included in the PCR were 60 Vbeta and 13 Jbeta primers. Assay used: immunoSEQ multiplex PCR; TCRdb lists only in-frame clones, some missing. The table shows about 150,000 clones, with under 90% occurring only once. Regarding this clone: Its antigen is currently unknown.

All the people who gave samples were healthy bone marrow donors. Study-level findings and limits: The sole available immune exposure information was CMV serostatus.

V lost 8 bases, J lost 0 bases, and 15 bases lay in between. Germline loops: CDR1 SQVTM, CDR2 ANQGSEA. The CDR3 has 14 amino acids. This sequence was found in a man between 18 and 29 years old in good health and CMV-seronegative. The chain carries TRBV29-1 and TRBJ2-3, with D possibly matching TRBD2 (5 bases). Input material: PBMCs. The chain's CDR3 is CSYAGITSTDTQYF. In nucleotides, the CDR3 is TGCAGCTACGCCGGGATCACTAGCACAGATACGCAGTATTTT.